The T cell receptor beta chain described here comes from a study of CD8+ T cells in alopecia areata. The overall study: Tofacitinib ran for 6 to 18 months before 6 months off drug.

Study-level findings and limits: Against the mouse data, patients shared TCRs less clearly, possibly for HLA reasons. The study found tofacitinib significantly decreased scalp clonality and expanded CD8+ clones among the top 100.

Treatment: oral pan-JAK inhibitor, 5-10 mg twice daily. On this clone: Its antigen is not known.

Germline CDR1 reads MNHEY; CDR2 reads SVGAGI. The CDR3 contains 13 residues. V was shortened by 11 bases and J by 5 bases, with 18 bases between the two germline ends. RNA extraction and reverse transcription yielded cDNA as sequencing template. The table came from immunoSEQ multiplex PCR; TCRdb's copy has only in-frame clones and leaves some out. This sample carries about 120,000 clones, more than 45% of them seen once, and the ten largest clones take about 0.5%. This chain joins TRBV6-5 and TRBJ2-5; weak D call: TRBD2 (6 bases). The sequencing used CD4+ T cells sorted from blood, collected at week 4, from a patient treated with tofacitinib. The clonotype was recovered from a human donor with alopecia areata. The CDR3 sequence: CAAQVGGQETQYF. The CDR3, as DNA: TGTGCCGCCCAGGTGGGGGGTCAGGAGACCCAGTACTTC.